This TCR beta chain was sequenced in a study of PD-1 blockade in classical Hodgkin lymphoma. Comments on this clone: Its antigen is not identified.

Study-level findings and limits: Those patients who began receiving nivolumab less than 1 year after ASCT had lower diversity, and they were excluded.

V was pared by 3 bases and J by 8 bases, with 14 bases between. Germline V CDR1 and CDR2: SGHTS, YDEGEE. The CDR3 has 13 residues. This table comes from immunoSEQ multiplex PCR, and its TCRdb copy is limited to in-frame clones, with some not included. Counted here are some 93,000 clones, roughly 89% occurring once; the ten biggest clones make up about 10%. After autologous stem cell transplantation all patients relapsed, and prior brentuximab vedotin exposure differed between cohorts. This TCR was sampled from a human donor with classical Hodgkin lymphoma. Sequenced here: peripheral blood mononuclear cells (PBMCs), sampled before the second cycle of nivolumab. The chain combines TRBV5-8 with TRBJ1-2; D unclear. This CDR3 is CASSSRARIGYTF. In DNA, the CDR3 is TGTGCCAGCAGCTCCCGGGCTCGTATAGGCTACACCTTC.